Following are 13 T cell receptor beta chains from one sample sequenced in a study of T cell responses to AZD1222 COVID-19 vaccine. Data came from immunoSEQ multiplex PCR; TCRdb stores just in-frame clones and leaves some out. The sample has around 150,000 clones; roughly nine tenths are singletons. The material sequenced was peripheral blood, taken 28 days after the second AZD1222 dose. The receptor source for this set is an adult who received the AZD1222 COVID-19 vaccine.

The chain couples TRBV5-1 to TRBJ1-2; D call uncertain. Looked up from germline, CDR1 is SGHRS and CDR2 is YFSETQ. The V end was cut by 0 bases, the J end by 5 bases, with 11 bases between. The CDR3 loop spans 14 amino acids. The CDR3 here is CASSLVPTGYGYTF. The CDR3 bases are TGCGCCAGCAGCTTGGTTCCCACGGGGTATGGCTACACCTTC.

CDR3 loop: CASTPSKGGAPYEQYF. CDR3 nucleotide sequence: TGCGCCAGCACCCCCTCCAAGGGGGGGGCCCCCTACGAGCAGTACTTC. This chain uses TRBV23-1 with TRBJ2-7, with D tentatively TRBD2 (7 bases). TRBV23-1 qualifies as an ORF whose function is uncertain. The CDR3 runs 16 residues. V dropped 7 bases and J dropped 2 bases, with 21 bases sitting between them.

V gene TRBV18 combines with J gene TRBJ2-2; 14 positions agree with TRBD2. J gave up 3 bases and V 4 bases, and 4 bases lay outside the gene matches. The CDR3 sequence is 17 residues long. Germline values: CDR1 KGHSH, CDR2 LQKENI. DNA of the CDR3: TGTGCCAGCTCACTGCCGGGACTAGCGGGGGACACCGGGGAGCTGTTTTTT. This gives the protein CASSLPGLAGDTGELFF.

The rearrangement uses TRBV19 and TRBJ1-2; TRBD1 is a possible D gene (5 bases). The CDR3 covers 13 residues. Germline V gives CDR1 LNHDA, CDR2 SQIVND (reference sequence). V was cut by 11 bases and J by 0 bases, with 13 bases left in between. The CDR3 is CAAMRGANYGYTF. CDR3 in DNA: TGTGCCGCAATGAGGGGCGCTAACTATGGCTACACCTTC.

The CDR3 DNA follows: TGTGCCAGCAGCCACGACAGGGGCAATCAGCCCCAGCATTTT. Encoded protein: CASSHDRGNQPQHF. The rearrangement uses TRBV6-5 and TRBJ1-5; 7 bases map to TRBD1. Germline V CDR1 and CDR2: MNHEY, SVGAGI. J lost 2 bases, V lost 6 bases, and 4 bases had no gene match. The CDR3 has 14 amino acids.

Only a few counts were recorded for this clone. This sequence joins TRBV9 and TRBJ2-7, with unresolved D. Looked up from germline, CDR1 is SGDLS and CDR2 is YYNGEE. V was trimmed by 0 bases and J by 6 bases, leaving 10 bases between them. The length of the CDR3 is 13 residues. The DNA of the CDR3 is TGTGCCAGCAGCGTAGCGGACCATGGCGAGCAGTACTTC. Translation gives CASSVADHGEQYF.

The genes are TRBV6-6 and TRBJ1-5, with TRBD1 matching over 8 bases. The germline CDR1 and CDR2 sequences are MNHNY and SVGAGI (reference sequence). With 5 bases clipped from V and 2 bases from J, the junction kept 8 bases outside the gene matches. The CDR3 consists of 16 residues. CDR3 residues: CASSPGQGSGNQPQHF. CDR3 DNA sequence: TGTGCCAGCAGTCCCGGACAGGGCTCGGGCAATCAGCCCCAGCATTTT.

The J gene is TRBJ1-3, the V gene TRBV3-1 (or the pseudogene TRBV3-2); D is undetermined. The CDR3 has 13 residues. V shed 8 bases and J shed 2 bases, with 10 bases lying between them. Per germline, CDR1 LGHDT and CDR2 YNNKEL (reference sequence). The CDR3 spells CASGSLPGNTIYF. The CDR3 nucleotides are TGTGCCAGCGGCTCATTACCTGGAAACACCATATATTTT.

This clone was recorded once. This chain connects TRBV7-9 to TRBJ2-1; D may match TRBD1 or TRBD2 (5 bases each). In germline, CDR1 is SEHNR, CDR2 FQNEAQ (reference sequence). The CDR3 has 12 residues. The ends were cut back, 6 bases at V and 7 bases at J, with 10 bases in the middle. The CDR3 nucleotides read TGTGCCAGCAGATCAGGGAGTAATGAGCAGTTCTTC. Its protein is CASRSGSNEQFF.

The CDR3 protein is CASSPPHRGSYEQYF. The CDR3 coding sequence is TGTGCCAGCTCACCACCACACAGGGGGTCCTACGAGCAGTACTTC. J is TRBJ2-7 and V is TRBV18; 8 nucleotides match TRBD1. Unmatched junction bases numbered 2, after V lost 0 bases and J lost 1 base. CDR3 size: 15 residues. Looked up from germline, CDR1 is KGHSH and CDR2 is LQKENI. Together with reference TRBV18 and TRBJ2-7, the CDR3 gives the full variable domain: NAGVMQNPRHLVRRRGQEARLRCSPMKGHSHVYWYRQLPEEGLKFMVYLQKENIIDESGMPKERFSAEFPKEGPSILRIQQVVRGDSAAYFCASSPPHRGSYEQYFGPGTRLTVT.

J is TRBJ1-1 and V is TRBV14; no clear D gene. V gave up 2 bases and J gave up 3 bases, with 4 bases separating them. CDR3 length: 12 amino acids. Germline-derived CDR1 and CDR2 are SGHDN and FVKESK. The CDR3 is CASSQLDTEAFF. Here the CDR3 DNA reads TGTGCCAGCAGCCAACTGGACACTGAAGCTTTCTTT. The full variable domain, rest sourced from reference TRBV14 and TRBJ1-1, is EAGVTQFPSHSVIEKGQTVTLRCDPISGHDNLYWYRRVMGKEIKFLLHFVKESKQDESGMPNNRFLAERTGGTYSTLKVQPAELEDSGVYFCASSQLDTEAFFGQGTRLTVV.

This chain joins TRBV15 and TRBJ2-1; 9 positions agree with TRBD2. This CDR3 has 20 residues. Per germline, CDR1 LNHNV and CDR2 YYDKDF (reference sequence). J lost 0 bases, V lost 10 bases, and 22 bases had no gene match. The CDR3 DNA reads TGTGCCAAGCAGTATCCAGCGGGGGGACCCTTAACTAGCTCCTACAATGAGCAGTTCTTC. This encodes CAKQYPAGGPLTSSYNEQFF.

J is TRBJ1-2 and V is TRBV6-2 or TRBV6-3; no clear D. Per the germline V gene, CDR1 is MNHEY and CDR2 is SVGEGT. With 5 bases removed from V and 4 bases from J, the gap between germline ends came to 32 bases. CDR3 size: 20 residues. The CDR3 loop is CASSARTLISIPTNFYGYTF. The CDR3 DNA reads TGTGCCAGCAGTGCAAGGACCTTAATTTCTATACCCACTAATTTCTATGGCTACACCTTC.